The following is a TCR beta chain sequence with its context. These data are taken from a study of monozygotic twins with inflammatory bowel disease. This CDR3 has 14 residues. Template switching introduced UMIs that contain a 6-nucleotide sample barcode. TCRdb re-called the 5' RACE reads and gives one entry per CDR3 protein, without DNA. Here the sample table reports around 380,000 distinct CDR3 sequences. Whole blood supplied total RNA, and T cells were not sorted. This chain links TRBV12-3 or TRBV12-4 with TRBJ2-3; TCRdb's D call, TRBD2, is unchecked because there is no DNA. The TCR originated in a human donor with ulcerative colitis or Crohn's disease, or a healthy co-twin of an affected twin (not recorded which). Sequences were obtained from blood. Here the CDR3 reads CASRLAGGPNTQYF.